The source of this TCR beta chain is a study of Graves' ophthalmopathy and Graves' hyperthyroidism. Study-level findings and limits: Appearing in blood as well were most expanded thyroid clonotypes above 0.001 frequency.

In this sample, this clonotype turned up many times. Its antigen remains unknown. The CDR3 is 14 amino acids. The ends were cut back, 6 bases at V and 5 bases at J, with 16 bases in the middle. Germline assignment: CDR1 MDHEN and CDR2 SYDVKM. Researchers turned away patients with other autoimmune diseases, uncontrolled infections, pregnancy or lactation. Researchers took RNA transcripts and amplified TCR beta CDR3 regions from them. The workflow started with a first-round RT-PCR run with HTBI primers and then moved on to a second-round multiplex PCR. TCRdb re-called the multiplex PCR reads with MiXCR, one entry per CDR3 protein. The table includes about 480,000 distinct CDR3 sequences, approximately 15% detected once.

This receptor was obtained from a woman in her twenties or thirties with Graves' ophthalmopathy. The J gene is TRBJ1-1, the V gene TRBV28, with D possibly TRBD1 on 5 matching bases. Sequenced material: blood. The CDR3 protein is CASSVGGGVTEAFF. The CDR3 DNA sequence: TGTGCCAGCAGCGTGGGGGGTGGTGTGACTGAAGCTTTCTTT.